These 2 T cell receptor beta chains originate from one sample sequenced in a study of blood T cell repertoires in COVID-19. The data were produced by immunoSEQ multiplex PCR, yet TCRdb's version contains in-frame clones alone and is incomplete. The data hold some 270,000 clones, with about 89% observed a single time. Sequenced: PBMCs or T cells enriched from blood (not recorded which). These receptors all stem from a woman in her thirties or forties who had recovered from COVID-19.

The genes are TRBV16 and TRBJ1-1; possible D gene TRBD1, 6 bases. The germline V and J ends were trimmed by 4 bases and 0 bases, with 6 bases remaining between them. CDR3 length equals 13 residues. Germline V lookup: CDR1 KGHSY, CDR2 FQNENV. CDR3 bases: TGTGCCAGCAGCCGGACAGTGAACACTGAAGCTTTCTTT. The encoded protein is CASSRTVNTEAFF.

This clone was observed a few times. The chain employs TRBV30 and TRBJ1-2, with D possibly TRBD1 on 6 matching bases. CDR1 is GTSNPN and CDR2 is SVGIG in the germline V gene (reference sequence). The length of the CDR3 is 13 residues. The CDR3 nucleotides are TGTGCATCGGGACTCGGGGGGCAGGGGGGCTACACCTTC. Its protein is CASGLGGQGGYTF.